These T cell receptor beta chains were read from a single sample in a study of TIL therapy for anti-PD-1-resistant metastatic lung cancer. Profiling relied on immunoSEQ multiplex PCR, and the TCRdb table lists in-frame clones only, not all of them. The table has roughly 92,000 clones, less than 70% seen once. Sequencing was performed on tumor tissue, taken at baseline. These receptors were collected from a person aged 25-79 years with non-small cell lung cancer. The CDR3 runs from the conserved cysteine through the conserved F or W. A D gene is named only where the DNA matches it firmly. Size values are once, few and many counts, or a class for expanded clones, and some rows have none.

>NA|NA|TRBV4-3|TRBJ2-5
CASSQAVSLQTQYF
TGCGCCAGCAGCCAAGCAGTGTCCCTCCAGACCCAGTACTTC
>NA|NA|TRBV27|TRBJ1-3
CASRTGGPGNTIYF
TGTGCCAGCAGGACCGGGGGGCCGGGAAACACCATATATTTT
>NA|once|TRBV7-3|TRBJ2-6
CASSVVSGANVLTF
TGTGCCAGCAGCGTTGTCTCTGGGGCCAACGTCCTGACTTTC
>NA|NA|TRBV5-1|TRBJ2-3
CASRQAAGGADTQYF
TGCGCCAGCAGACAAGCGGCAGGAGGGGCAGATACGCAGTATTTT
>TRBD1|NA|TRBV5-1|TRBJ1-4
CASSDGQGGNEKLFF
TGCGCCAGCAGCGATGGACAGGGAGGTAACGAAAAACTGTTTTTT
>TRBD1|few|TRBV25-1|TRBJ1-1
CASSELGQYGEAFF
TGTGCCAGCAGTGAATTGGGACAGTATGGTGAAGCTTTCTTT
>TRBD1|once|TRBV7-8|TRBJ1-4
CASSFRQGATNEKLFF
TGTGCCAGCAGCTTTAGGCAGGGGGCAACTAATGAAAAACTGTTTTTT
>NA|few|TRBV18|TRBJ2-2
CASSPLSISYNTGELFF
TGTGCCAGCTCACCCCTTAGCATTTCGTACAACACCGGGGAGCTGTTTTTT
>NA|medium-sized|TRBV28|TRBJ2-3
CASSLIGSTSTDTQYF
TGTGCCAGCAGTTTGATCGGGTCTACTAGCACAGATACGCAGTATTTT
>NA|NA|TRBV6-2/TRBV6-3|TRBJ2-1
CASSSRYNEQFF
TGTGCCAGCAGTTCCAGGTACAATGAGCAGTTCTTC
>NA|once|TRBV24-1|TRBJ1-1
CATSDPRQVPKTEAFF
TGTGCCACCAGTGACCCCCGACAGGTCCCGAAGACTGAAGCTTTCTTT
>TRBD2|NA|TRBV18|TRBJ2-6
CASSSFGTRSNSGANVLTF
TGTGCCAGCTCAAGCTTTGGGACTAGAAGTAACAGTGGGGCCAACGTCCTGACTTTC
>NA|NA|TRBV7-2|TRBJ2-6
CASSLGQLPGANVLTF
TGTGCCAGCAGCTTAGGTCAGCTACCCGGGGCCAACGTCCTGACTTTC
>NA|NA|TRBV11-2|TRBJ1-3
CASSFSWGAKGYTIYF
TGTGCCAGCAGCTTTTCGTGGGGGGCGAAAGGTTACACCATATATTTT
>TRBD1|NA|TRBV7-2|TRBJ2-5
CASSFGQGRIETQYF
TGTGCCAGCAGCTTCGGACAGGGGAGGATAGAGACCCAGTACTTC
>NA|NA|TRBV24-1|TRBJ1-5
CGGLEDQPQHF
TGTGGGGGGCTGGAGGATCAGCCCCAGCATTTT
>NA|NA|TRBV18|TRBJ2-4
CASSQRAGPGSNIQYF
TGTGCCAGCTCACAAAGGGCGGGTCCCGGGTCAAACATTCAGTACTTC
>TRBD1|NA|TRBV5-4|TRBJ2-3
CASSRDRQRTDTQYF
TGTGCCAGCAGCCGGGACAGGCAACGGACAGATACGCAGTATTTT
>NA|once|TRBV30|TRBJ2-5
CAWTVAETQYF
TGTGCCTGGACAGTGGCGGAGACCCAGTACTTC
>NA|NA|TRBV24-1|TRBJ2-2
CATSDLGQFTGELFF
TGTGCCACCAGTGATTTAGGGCAGTTCACCGGGGAGCTGTTTTTT
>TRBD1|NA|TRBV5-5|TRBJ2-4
CASVGAGGGNIQYF
TGTGCCAGCGTAGGGGCAGGGGGCGGAAACATTCAGTACTTC
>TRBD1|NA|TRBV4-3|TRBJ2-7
CASSHNRGGEQYF
TGCGCCAGCAGCCATAACAGGGGCGGGGAGCAGTACTTC
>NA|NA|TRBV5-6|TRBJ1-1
CASSSRGTEAFF
TGTGCCAGCAGTAGCCGAGGGACTGAAGCTTTCTTT
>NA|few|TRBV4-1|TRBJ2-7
CASSQEIGYEQYF
TGCGCCAGCAGCCAAGAAATTGGCTACGAGCAGTACTTC
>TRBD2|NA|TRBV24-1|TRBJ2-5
CATSDQPGTSGSTIETQYF
TGTGCCACCAGTGATCAGCCTGGGACTAGCGGGAGTACTATAGAGACCCAGTACTTC
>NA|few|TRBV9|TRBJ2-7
CASSVHWGAYEQYF
TGTGCCAGCAGCGTTCATTGGGGGGCCTACGAGCAGTACTTC
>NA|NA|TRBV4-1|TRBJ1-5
CASSQSDRPNQPQHF
TGCGCCAGCAGCCAGTCCGACAGGCCCAATCAGCCCCAGCATTTT
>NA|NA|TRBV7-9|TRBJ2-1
CASSLGGSSSYNEQFF
TGTGCCAGCAGCTTAGGCGGGTCAAGCTCCTACAATGAGCAGTTCTTC
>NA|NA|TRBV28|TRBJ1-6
CASSLSGREDSPLHF
TGTGCCAGCAGTTTATCCGGCAGGGAGGACTCACCCCTCCACTTT
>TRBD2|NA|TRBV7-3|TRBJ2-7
CASSLTGLGTYEQYF
TGTGCCAGCAGCTTAACGGGACTAGGGACCTACGAGCAGTACTTC
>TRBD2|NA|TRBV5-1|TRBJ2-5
CASSAGTNQETQYF
TGCGCCAGCAGCGCCGGGACTAACCAAGAGACCCAGTACTTC
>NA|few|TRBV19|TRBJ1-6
CASSPLGGSPLHF
TGTGCCAGTAGTCCCTTGGGGGGATCACCCCTCCACTTT
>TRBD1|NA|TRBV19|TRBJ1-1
CASQGGGWSKNTEAFF
TGTGCCAGTCAAGGGGGCGGCTGGTCAAAGAACACTGAAGCTTTCTTT
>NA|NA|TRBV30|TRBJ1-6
CAWSVVRSSYNSPLHF
TGTGCCTGGAGTGTAGTCCGAAGCTCCTATAATTCACCCCTCCACTTT
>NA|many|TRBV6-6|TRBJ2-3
CASRQSATGTDTQYF
TGTGCCAGCAGGCAAAGCGCGACGGGCACAGATACGCAGTATTTT
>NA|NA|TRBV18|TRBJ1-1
CASSREFRETEAFF
TGTGCCAGCTCACGAGAATTCAGGGAGACTGAAGCTTTCTTT
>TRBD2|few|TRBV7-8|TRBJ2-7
CASSTLAGSSYEQYF
TGTGCCAGCAGCACTCTAGCGGGGAGCTCCTACGAGCAGTACTTC
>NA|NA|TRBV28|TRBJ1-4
CASSLREKLFF
TGTGCCAGCAGTTTGAGAGAAAAACTGTTTTTT
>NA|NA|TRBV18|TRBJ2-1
CASSPPAGDEQFF
TGTGCCAGCTCACCACCGGCAGGGGATGAGCAGTTCTTC
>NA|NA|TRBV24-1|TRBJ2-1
CATSEPNYNEQFF
TGTGCCACCAGTGAACCTAACTACAATGAGCAGTTCTTC
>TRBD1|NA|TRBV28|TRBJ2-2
CASSGRTGVAGELFF
TGTGCCAGCAGTGGGAGGACAGGGGTGGCCGGGGAGCTGTTTTTT
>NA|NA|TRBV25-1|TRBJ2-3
CASSDHTINTQYF
TGTGCCAGCAGTGACCATACGATAAATACGCAGTATTTT
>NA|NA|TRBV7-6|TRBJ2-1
CASSYGLLSSYNEQFF
TGTGCCAGCAGCTATGGACTCCTGAGCTCCTACAATGAGCAGTTCTTC
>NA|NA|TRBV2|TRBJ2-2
CASSEARRGTGELFF
TGTGCCAGCAGTGAAGCCCGCAGGGGTACCGGGGAGCTGTTTTTT
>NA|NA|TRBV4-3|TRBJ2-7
CASSQDKGGAYEQYF
TGCGCCAGCAGCCAAGATAAGGGGGGAGCCTACGAGCAGTACTTC
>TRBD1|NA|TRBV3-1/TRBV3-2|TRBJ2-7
CASRHGTGGSYEQYF
TGTGCCAGCAGGCACGGGACAGGGGGTTCCTACGAGCAGTACTTC
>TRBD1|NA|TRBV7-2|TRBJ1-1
CASSLERQGGRGTEAFF
TGTGCCAGCAGCTTAGAGAGACAGGGAGGAAGGGGCACTGAAGCTTTCTTT